This T cell receptor beta chain appears in the sequencing data of a study of response to subunit inactivated influenza vaccine. Germline CDR1 and CDR2: SGHKS and YYEKEE (reference sequence). The CDR3 extends over 16 amino acids. Trimming took 5 bases from V and 0 from J, leaving 15 bases between them. The sample holds a few counts of this clonotype. Its antigen is unknown. TCRdb reanalysed the RT-PCR reads using MiXCR and keeps one entry per CDR3 protein. This table has over 650,000 distinct CDR3 sequences, approximately 17% appearing once. General study findings and limits: Authors proposed each seasonal influenza vaccination draws in few new T cells.

This chain uses TRBV5-5 with TRBJ2-1, with D possibly TRBD1 on 5 matching bases. The specimen was PBMCs from blood, collected 4 to 6 days after vaccination. This sequence originates from a man over 45 who received an inactivated influenza vaccine. The CDR3 DNA reads TGTGCCAGCAGAGGGGCGGTGTCGAGCTCCTACAATGAGCAGTTCTTC. Encoded protein: CASRGAVSSSYNEQFF. Together with reference TRBV5-5 and TRBJ2-1, the CDR3 gives the full variable domain: DAGVTQSPTHLIKTRGQQVTLRCSPISGHKSVSWYQQVLGQGPQFIFQYYEKEERGRGNFPDRFSARQFPNYSSELNVNALLLGDSALYLCASRGAVSSSYNEQFFGPGTRLTVL.